A selection of T cell receptor beta chains follows, all from one sample in a study of Tregs in tolerant kidney transplant recipients. TCRdb's copy holds only in-frame clones and misses some; the assay was immunoSEQ multiplex PCR. Counted here are around 86,000 clones, around 90% occurring once; the ten biggest clones make up roughly 1.5%. This specimen consisted of CD4+ T cells from blood (PBMCs), obtained 24 months after the transplant. The receptors shown here come from a human patient who received a combined kidney and bone marrow transplant. T cells may partly derive from the graft donor. Both conserved end residues are part of each CDR3. The D gene is left open where the match is weak. Rows give clone size only sometimes, using once, few, many, or a class for an expanded clone.

cdr3_nt: TGCAGCGTTGGTGAGGTAAAGGGAGTAGATGGCTACACCTTC
cdr3_aa: CSVGEVKGVDGYTF
v_call: TRBV29-1
clone_size: .
d_call: .
j_call: TRBJ1-2

cdr3_nt: TGTGCCAGCAGCTTAGAGAGGACTAAGGGATCGGCAGATACGCAGTATTTT
cdr3_aa: CASSLERTKGSADTQYF
v_call: TRBV11-3
clone_size: .
d_call: .
j_call: TRBJ2-3

cdr3_nt: TGTGCCAGCAGCGCCACTGCCTTCTCCGGGACAGGGGCTACTTTCTTT
cdr3_aa: CASSATAFSGTGATFF
v_call: TRBV7-3
clone_size: .
d_call: TRBD1
j_call: TRBJ1-1

cdr3_nt: TGCGCCAGCAGCCCACTACTAGCGGGAGAGGATACGCAGTATTTT
cdr3_aa: CASSPLLAGEDTQYF
v_call: TRBV5-1
clone_size: .
d_call: TRBD2
j_call: TRBJ2-3

cdr3_nt: TGTGCCAGCAGCTTAAATTTGTTAGCTAGCATGGAGACCCAGTACTTC
cdr3_aa: CASSLNLLASMETQYF
v_call: TRBV7-2
clone_size: .
d_call: .
j_call: TRBJ2-5

cdr3_nt: TGTGCCAGCAGCGTAGGGCCTCAAGAGACCCAGTACTTC
cdr3_aa: CASSVGPQETQYF
v_call: TRBV9
clone_size: .
d_call: .
j_call: TRBJ2-5

cdr3_nt: TGCGCCAGCAGCCAGGCTACCCTCGGGACTAGCCGGGAGGAGCAGTTCTTC
cdr3_aa: CASSQATLGTSREEQFF
v_call: TRBV4-1
clone_size: .
d_call: TRBD2
j_call: TRBJ2-1

cdr3_nt: TGCGCCAGCAGCTTGGAGGGGGTCTACGAGCAGTACTTC
cdr3_aa: CASSLEGVYEQYF
v_call: TRBV5-1
clone_size: .
d_call: .
j_call: TRBJ2-7

cdr3_nt: TGTGCCAGCAGCCCGTCGGGACATGAAGAGACCCAGTACTTC
cdr3_aa: CASSPSGHEETQYF
v_call: TRBV5-4
clone_size: .
d_call: .
j_call: TRBJ2-5

cdr3_nt: TGTGCCAGCAGCAAAGCTCCGGGGGGTGACAAAAACATTCAGTACTTC
cdr3_aa: CASSKAPGGDKNIQYF
v_call: TRBV21-1
clone_size: .
d_call: .
j_call: TRBJ2-4

cdr3_nt: TGTGCCAGCTCGGGGTGGGGCGACAGGTCAGGAAGCAATCAGCCCCAGCATTTT
cdr3_aa: CASSGWGDRSGSNQPQHF
v_call: TRBV18
clone_size: once
d_call: .
j_call: TRBJ1-5

cdr3_nt: TGTGCCAGCAGCCCTGGGACAATTGGAGAGCAGTTCTTC
cdr3_aa: CASSPGTIGEQFF
v_call: TRBV5-6
clone_size: once
d_call: .
j_call: TRBJ2-1

cdr3_nt: TGTGCCAGCAGTTTGGGGAGGAACACTGAAGCTTTCTTT
cdr3_aa: CASSLGRNTEAFF
v_call: TRBV27
clone_size: .
d_call: .
j_call: TRBJ1-1

cdr3_nt: TGCGCCAGCAGCCTGGGAATCGGGGGAGCGGCCGGGGAGCTGTTTTTT
cdr3_aa: CASSLGIGGAAGELFF
v_call: TRBV4-3
clone_size: .
d_call: .
j_call: TRBJ2-2

cdr3_nt: TGTGCTAGTGGTCTTCGACAGGGGGCCCTCGAGCAGTACTTC
cdr3_aa: CASGLRQGALEQYF
v_call: TRBV12-5
clone_size: few
d_call: TRBD1
j_call: TRBJ2-7

cdr3_nt: TGTGCCAGCAGCTTAAGCGGGGCCGGGGAGCTGTTTTTT
cdr3_aa: CASSLSGAGELFF
v_call: TRBV5-4
clone_size: .
d_call: TRBD2
j_call: TRBJ2-2

cdr3_nt: TGTGCCAGCAGCTTTCAGGGTGCGCATCAGCCCCAGCATTTT
cdr3_aa: CASSFQGAHQPQHF
v_call: TRBV13
clone_size: once
d_call: .
j_call: TRBJ1-5

cdr3_nt: TGTGCCAGCACCTTACGGACTAGGCTTGAGCAGTTCTTC
cdr3_aa: CASTLRTRLEQFF
v_call: TRBV5-5
clone_size: .
d_call: TRBD2
j_call: TRBJ2-1

cdr3_nt: TGTGCCAGCAGCTTACGAGTTCCCGGACAGGGGACCACCTACGAGCAGTACTTC
cdr3_aa: CASSLRVPGQGTTYEQYF
v_call: TRBV7-2
clone_size: .
d_call: TRBD1
j_call: TRBJ2-7

cdr3_nt: TGTGCCAGCAGCTTAACCCGGACAGACTATGGCTACACCTTC
cdr3_aa: CASSLTRTDYGYTF
v_call: TRBV13
clone_size: .
d_call: .
j_call: TRBJ1-2

cdr3_nt: TGCGCCAGCAGCCGACGGGTCTCTGGGGCCAACGTCCTGACTTTC
cdr3_aa: CASSRRVSGANVLTF
v_call: TRBV5-1
clone_size: .
d_call: .
j_call: TRBJ2-6

cdr3_nt: TGTGCCAGCAGCCAAGCCCTAGGACTAGCGGGGAGCAATGAGCAGTTCTTC
cdr3_aa: CASSQALGLAGSNEQFF
v_call: TRBV4-2
clone_size: .
d_call: TRBD2
j_call: TRBJ2-1

cdr3_nt: TGTGCCAGCAGCTTGTTTTTGGGACAGGGGCGGGACGAGCAGTACTTC
cdr3_aa: CASSLFLGQGRDEQYF
v_call: TRBV5-8
clone_size: .
d_call: TRBD1
j_call: TRBJ2-7

cdr3_nt: TGTGCCAGCAGTCCACAGGGAGCGGGACAGGGGGGCTACACCTTC
cdr3_aa: CASSPQGAGQGGYTF
v_call: TRBV27
clone_size: .
d_call: TRBD1
j_call: TRBJ1-2

cdr3_nt: TGTGCCAGCTCACTTAACCCAGGGCAAGAGACCCAGTACTTC
cdr3_aa: CASSLNPGQETQYF
v_call: TRBV18
clone_size: .
d_call: .
j_call: TRBJ2-5

cdr3_nt: TGTGCCTGGAGTCGAGACAGACGTCCTGGCGGGGAGCTGTTTTTT
cdr3_aa: CAWSRDRRPGGELFF
v_call: TRBV30
clone_size: .
d_call: .
j_call: TRBJ2-2

cdr3_nt: TGTGCCAGCAGCGCACCCGCTTTGGTCGAGGCCACTGAAGCTTTCTTT
cdr3_aa: CASSAPALVEATEAFF
v_call: TRBV7-9
clone_size: .
d_call: .
j_call: TRBJ1-1

cdr3_nt: TGTGCCAGCAGCACCGGGACAGGGGCCGAGCAGTACTTC
cdr3_aa: CASSTGTGAEQYF
v_call: TRBV11-3
clone_size: .
d_call: TRBD1
j_call: TRBJ2-7

cdr3_nt: TGTGCCAGTAGTATAGCCCAGGGCCCAGATACGCAGTATTTT
cdr3_aa: CASSIAQGPDTQYF
v_call: TRBV19
clone_size: .
d_call: .
j_call: TRBJ2-3

cdr3_nt: TGCGCCAGCAGCTGGGGGACAGGTTTAAATCAGCCCCAGCATTTT
cdr3_aa: CASSWGTGLNQPQHF
v_call: TRBV5-1
clone_size: .
d_call: TRBD1
j_call: TRBJ1-5

cdr3_nt: TGTGCCAGCAGCCTTCAGACTAGCGGGAGGGCCTGGGAGACCCAGTACTTC
cdr3_aa: CASSLQTSGRAWETQYF
v_call: TRBV27
clone_size: .
d_call: TRBD2
j_call: TRBJ2-5

cdr3_nt: TGCGCCAGCAGCTTGGTAGGCAGTCAGGGAACTTTCTTT
cdr3_aa: CASSLVGSQGTFF
v_call: TRBV5-1
clone_size: .
d_call: .
j_call: TRBJ1-1

cdr3_nt: TGCGCCAGCAGTGAATTTTGGGCCTATTGTAGCGCCAACCGCACAGATACGCAGTATTTT
cdr3_aa: CASSEFWAYCSANRTDTQYF
v_call: TRBV10-1
clone_size: .
d_call: .
j_call: TRBJ2-3

cdr3_nt: TGTGCCTGGAGTAGGGGGACTAGCGGAGAATCCTACGAGCAGTACTTC
cdr3_aa: CAWSRGTSGESYEQYF
v_call: TRBV30
clone_size: once
d_call: TRBD2
j_call: TRBJ2-7

cdr3_nt: TGTGCCAGCTCACCACCGCTGGGGGCTGATCTTATGAACACTGAAGCTTTCTTT
cdr3_aa: CASSPPLGADLMNTEAFF
v_call: TRBV18
clone_size: .
d_call: .
j_call: TRBJ1-1

cdr3_nt: TGCGCCAGCAGCCAATTTGGGGGGATGCAGCCCCAGCATTTT
cdr3_aa: CASSQFGGMQPQHF
v_call: TRBV4-3
clone_size: .
d_call: .
j_call: TRBJ1-5

cdr3_nt: TGTGCCAGCAGCTTAGGGCAGGCCAACATTCAGTACTTC
cdr3_aa: CASSLGQANIQYF
v_call: TRBV7-9
clone_size: .
d_call: .
j_call: TRBJ2-4

cdr3_nt: TGTGCCAGCAGCTTAGGCTCGGGACAGGGTATCTACGAGCAGTACTTC
cdr3_aa: CASSLGSGQGIYEQYF
v_call: TRBV11-3
clone_size: .
d_call: TRBD1
j_call: TRBJ2-7

cdr3_nt: TGTGCCAGCAGTATAGCGGGGGCTCCGCGCACCGGGGAGCTGTTTTTT
cdr3_aa: CASSIAGAPRTGELFF
v_call: TRBV7-6
clone_size: few
d_call: TRBD2
j_call: TRBJ2-2

cdr3_nt: TGTGCCAGCAAAAATCCGCTGGGCCTAGCCTATGGCTACACCTTC
cdr3_aa: CASKNPLGLAYGYTF
v_call: TRBV6-5
clone_size: .
d_call: .
j_call: TRBJ1-2

cdr3_nt: TGTGCCAGCTCATCAACACAGGGGGCCAACAATCAGCCCCAGCATTTT
cdr3_aa: CASSSTQGANNQPQHF
v_call: TRBV18
clone_size: .
d_call: TRBD1
j_call: TRBJ1-5